This TCR beta chain was obtained from a study of Ad26.COV2.S vaccination and SARS-CoV-2 variants. General study results and limits: In vaccinated individuals, spike-specific CD8+ and CD4+ T cell responses reportedly displayed substantial breadth.

The protocol was immunoSEQ multiplex PCR, while the TCRdb copy is restricted to in-frame clones and leaves out a portion. The sample lists about 390,000 clones, about 92% seen once, with over 1.5% in the top ten. Remarks on this clone: Its specificity is unknown.

Treatment here: around 19 received Ad26.COV2.S at low or high dose, single or two shots; about five received placebo; per-sample allocation not given. The study sampled participants on day 63 after the first vaccine or placebo injection. The origin of this receptor is a person aged 18-60 years who received the Ad26.COV2.S COVID-19 vaccine or a placebo. The specimen was peripheral blood, collected in a trial of Ad26.COV2.S vaccine versus placebo.

The CDR3 protein is CASSQEMTGGNQPQHF. The DNA for the CDR3 is TGCGCCAGCAGCCAAGAAATGACAGGGGGCAATCAGCCCCAGCATTTT. The chain recombines TRBV4-1 with TRBJ1-5; 8 nucleotides match TRBD1. V was clipped by 0 bases and J by 2 bases; unmatched bases: 3. Per germline, CDR1 MGHRA and CDR2 YSYEKL. There are 16 residues in the CDR3.